This TCR beta chain comes out of a study of blood T cell repertoires in COVID-19. As for the study in general: Acute and convalescent COVID-19 samples came from the United States, Italy and Spain. The analysed material was cDNA or gDNA that came from T cells, B-cell-depleted T cells, or PBMCs.

Per the original data handling: Amplification with reference gene primers provided the estimates of nucleated cell counts. Profiled with immunoSEQ multiplex PCR; TCRdb holds only in-frame clones, not every one. Clonal size and the V and J genes are those of that table, whereas D and trimming came from the DNA. This table has about 180,000 clones, around 73% appearing once. This CDR3 is built from 15 residues. The germline V gene encodes CDR1 LNHDA and CDR2 SQIVND (reference sequence). Trimming took 6 bases from V and 7 from J, leaving 19 bases between them. Those who participated ranged in age from about 18 to 89 years and resided in about two dozen US areas.

The J gene is TRBJ2-4, the V gene TRBV19; possible D gene TRBD2, 6 bases. Sequenced: PBMCs or T cells enriched from blood (not recorded which). The clonotype comes from a woman aged 45-65 years who had recovered from COVID-19. CDR3 protein: CASSPLGTGGNIQYF. DNA for the CDR3: TGTGCCAGTAGCCCTCTAGGAACCGGAGGGAACATTCAGTACTTC.